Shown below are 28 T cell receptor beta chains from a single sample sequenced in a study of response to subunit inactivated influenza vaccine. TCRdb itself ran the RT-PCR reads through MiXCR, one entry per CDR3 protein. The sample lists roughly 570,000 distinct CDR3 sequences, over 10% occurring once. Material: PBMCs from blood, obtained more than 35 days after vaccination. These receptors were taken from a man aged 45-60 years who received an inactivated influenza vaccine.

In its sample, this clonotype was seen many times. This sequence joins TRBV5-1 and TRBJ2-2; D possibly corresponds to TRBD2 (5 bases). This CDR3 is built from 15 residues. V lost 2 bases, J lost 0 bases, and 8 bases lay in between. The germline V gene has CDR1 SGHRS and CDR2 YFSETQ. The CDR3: CASSFGGSNTGELFF. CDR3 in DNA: TGCGCCAGCAGCTTCGGAGGCTCGAACACCGGGGAGCTGTTTTTT. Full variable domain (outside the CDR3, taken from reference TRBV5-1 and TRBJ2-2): KAGVTQTPRYLIKTRGQQVTLSCSPISGHRSVSWYQQTPGQGLQFLFEYFSETQRNKGNFPGRFSGRQFSNSRSEMNVSTLELGDSALYLCASSFGGSNTGELFFGEGSRLTVL.

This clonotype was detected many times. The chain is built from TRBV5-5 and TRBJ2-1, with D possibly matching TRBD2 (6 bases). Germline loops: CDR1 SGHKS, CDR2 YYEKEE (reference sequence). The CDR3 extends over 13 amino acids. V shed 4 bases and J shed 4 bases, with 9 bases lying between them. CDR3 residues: CASSPAGYNEQFF. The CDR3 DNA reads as TGTGCCAGCAGCCCCGCGGGGTACAATGAGCAGTTCTTC.

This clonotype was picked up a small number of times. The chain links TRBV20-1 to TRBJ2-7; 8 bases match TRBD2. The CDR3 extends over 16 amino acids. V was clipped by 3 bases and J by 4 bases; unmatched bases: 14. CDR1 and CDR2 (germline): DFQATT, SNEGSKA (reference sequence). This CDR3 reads CSASDLSGGWVYEQYF. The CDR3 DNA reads TGCAGTGCTAGTGATCTTTCGGGAGGGTGGGTATACGAGCAGTACTTC.

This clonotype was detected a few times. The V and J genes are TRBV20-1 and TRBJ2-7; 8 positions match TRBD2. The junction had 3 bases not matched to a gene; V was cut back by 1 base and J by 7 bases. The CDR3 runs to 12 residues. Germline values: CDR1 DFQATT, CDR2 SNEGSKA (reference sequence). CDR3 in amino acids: CSARAGGTEQYF. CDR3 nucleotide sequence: TGCAGTGCTAGAGCGGGAGGGACAGAGCAGTACTTC.

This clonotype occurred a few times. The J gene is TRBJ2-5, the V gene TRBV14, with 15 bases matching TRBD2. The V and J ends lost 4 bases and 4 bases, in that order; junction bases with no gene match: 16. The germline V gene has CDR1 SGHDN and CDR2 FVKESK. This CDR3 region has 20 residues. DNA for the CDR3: TGTGCCAGCAGCCTCAAAGGACTAGCGGGAGGGCCGATCCCTCGAGAGACCCAGTACTTC. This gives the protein CASSLKGLAGGPIPRETQYF.

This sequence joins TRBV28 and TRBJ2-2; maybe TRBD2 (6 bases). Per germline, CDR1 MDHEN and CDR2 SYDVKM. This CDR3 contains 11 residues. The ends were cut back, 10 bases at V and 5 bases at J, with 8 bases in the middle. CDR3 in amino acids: CATGETGELFF. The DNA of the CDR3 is TGTGCCACGGGGGAGACCGGGGAGCTGTTTTTT. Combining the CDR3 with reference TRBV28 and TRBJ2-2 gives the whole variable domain DVKVTQSSRYLVKRTGEKVFLECVQDMDHENMFWYRQDPGLGLRLIYFSYDVKMKEKGDIPEGYSVSREKKERFSLILESASTNQTSMYLCATGETGELFFGEGSRLTVL.

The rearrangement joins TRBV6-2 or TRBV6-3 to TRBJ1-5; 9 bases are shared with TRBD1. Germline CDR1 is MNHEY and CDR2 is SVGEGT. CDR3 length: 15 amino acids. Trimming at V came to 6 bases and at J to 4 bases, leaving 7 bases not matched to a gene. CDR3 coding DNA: TGTGCCAGCAGCCTCCTAGGGACAGGGAATCAGCCCCAGCATTTT. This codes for CASSLLGTGNQPQHF.

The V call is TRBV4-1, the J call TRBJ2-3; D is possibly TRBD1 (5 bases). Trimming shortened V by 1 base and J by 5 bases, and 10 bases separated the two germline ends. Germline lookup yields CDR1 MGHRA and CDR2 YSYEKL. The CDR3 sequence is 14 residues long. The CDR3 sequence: CASSQGLDRDTQYF. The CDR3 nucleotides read TGCGCCAGCAGCCAAGGGCTTGACAGAGATACGCAGTATTTT.

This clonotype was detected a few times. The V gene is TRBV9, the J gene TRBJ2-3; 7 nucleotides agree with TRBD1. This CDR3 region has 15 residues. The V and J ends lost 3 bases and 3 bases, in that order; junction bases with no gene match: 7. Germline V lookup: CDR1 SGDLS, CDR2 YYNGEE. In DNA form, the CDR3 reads TGTGCCAGCAGCGCACGAACAGGGGAAACAGATACGCAGTATTTT. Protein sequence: CASSARTGETDTQYF.

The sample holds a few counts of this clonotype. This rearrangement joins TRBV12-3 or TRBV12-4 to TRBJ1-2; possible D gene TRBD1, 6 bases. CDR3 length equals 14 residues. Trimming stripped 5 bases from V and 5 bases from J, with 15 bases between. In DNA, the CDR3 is TGTGCCAGCAGTCCCGGGGGGCTCTTATATGGCTACACCTTC. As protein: CASSPGGLLYGYTF.

CDR3 loop: CASRRGKSYEQYF. Here the CDR3 DNA reads TGTGCCAGCAGAAGGGGGAAAAGCTACGAGCAGTACTTC. The genes are TRBV2 and TRBJ2-7; possible D gene TRBD1, 6 bases. Germline V gives CDR1 SNHLY, CDR2 FYNNEI. The CDR3 is made up of 13 amino acids. Trimming pared 6 bases from V and 3 bases from J, leaving 12 bases between.

This chain's CDR3 is CATSDGQGWADTQYF. In DNA, the CDR3 is TGTGCCACCAGTGATGGACAGGGATGGGCAGATACGCAGTATTTT. The V call is TRBV24-1, the J call TRBJ2-3; 8 nucleotides match TRBD1. Germline CDR1 and CDR2: KGHDR and SFDVKD. CDR3 length: 15 residues. J was trimmed by 4 bases and V by 3 bases; bases with no gene match: 5.

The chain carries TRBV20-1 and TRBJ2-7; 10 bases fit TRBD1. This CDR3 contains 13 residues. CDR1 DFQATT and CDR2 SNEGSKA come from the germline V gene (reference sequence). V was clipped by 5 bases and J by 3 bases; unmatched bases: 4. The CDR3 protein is CSAGQGGFYEQYF. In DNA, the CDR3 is TGCAGTGCTGGACAGGGGGGATTCTACGAGCAGTACTTC.

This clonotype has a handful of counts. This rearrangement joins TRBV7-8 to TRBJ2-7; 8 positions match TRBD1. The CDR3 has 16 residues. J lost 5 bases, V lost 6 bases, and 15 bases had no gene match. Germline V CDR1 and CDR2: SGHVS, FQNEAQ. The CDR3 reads CASSPLQGAIVDEQYF. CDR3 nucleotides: TGTGCCAGCAGTCCACTCCAGGGGGCGATCGTCGACGAGCAGTACTTC.

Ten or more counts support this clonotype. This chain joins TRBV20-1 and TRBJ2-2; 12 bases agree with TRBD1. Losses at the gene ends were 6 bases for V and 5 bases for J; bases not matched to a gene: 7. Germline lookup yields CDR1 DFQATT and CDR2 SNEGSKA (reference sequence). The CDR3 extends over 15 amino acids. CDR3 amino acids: CSALKGQGATGELFF. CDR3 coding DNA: TGCAGTGCCCTTAAGGGACAGGGGGCGACCGGGGAGCTGTTTTTT.

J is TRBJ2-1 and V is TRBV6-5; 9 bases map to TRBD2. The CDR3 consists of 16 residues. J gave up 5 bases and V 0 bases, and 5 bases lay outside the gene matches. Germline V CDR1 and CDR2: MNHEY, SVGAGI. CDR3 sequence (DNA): TGTGCCAGCAGTTACTCGGGCGTAGCGGGGGACAATGAGCAGTTCTTC. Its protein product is CASSYSGVAGDNEQFF.

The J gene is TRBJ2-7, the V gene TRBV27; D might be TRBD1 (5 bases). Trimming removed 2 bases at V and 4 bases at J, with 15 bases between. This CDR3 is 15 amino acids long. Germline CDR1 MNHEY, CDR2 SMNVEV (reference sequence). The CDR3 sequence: CASSLSQGISYEQYF. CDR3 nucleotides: TGTGCCAGCAGTTTAAGTCAGGGCATTTCGTACGAGCAGTACTTC.

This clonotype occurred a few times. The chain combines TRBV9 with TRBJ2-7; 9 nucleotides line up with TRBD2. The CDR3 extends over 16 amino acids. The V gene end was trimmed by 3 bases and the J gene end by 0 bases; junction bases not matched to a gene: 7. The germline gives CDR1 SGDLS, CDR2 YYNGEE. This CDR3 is CASSAPGSGSSYEQYF. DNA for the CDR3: TGTGCCAGCAGCGCCCCGGGTAGCGGGAGCTCCTACGAGCAGTACTTC.

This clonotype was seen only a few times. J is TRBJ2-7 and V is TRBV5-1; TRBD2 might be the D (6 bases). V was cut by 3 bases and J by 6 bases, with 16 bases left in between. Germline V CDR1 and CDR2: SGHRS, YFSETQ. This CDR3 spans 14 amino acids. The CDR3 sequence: CASSSGDPVLEQYF. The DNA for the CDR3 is TGCGCCAGCAGCTCGGGGGATCCGGTTCTCGAGCAGTACTTC.

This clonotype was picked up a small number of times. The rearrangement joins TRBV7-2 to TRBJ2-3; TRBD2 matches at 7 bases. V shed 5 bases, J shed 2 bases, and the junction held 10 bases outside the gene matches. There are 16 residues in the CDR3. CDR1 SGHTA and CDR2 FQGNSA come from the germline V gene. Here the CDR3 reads CASSASGGRDTDTQYF. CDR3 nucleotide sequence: TGTGCCAGCAGCGCCTCAGGCGGGAGAGACACAGATACGCAGTATTTT.

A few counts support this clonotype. CDR3 in DNA: TGTGCCAGCTCAGTGGGAGTTTTGGAGACCCAGTACTTC. It specifies CASSVGVLETQYF. The chain combines TRBV7-2 with TRBJ2-5; possible D gene TRBD2, 5 bases. The CDR3 loop spans 13 amino acids. CDR1 is SGHTA and CDR2 is FQGNSA in the germline V gene. Trimming took 8 bases from V and 5 from J, leaving 15 bases between them.

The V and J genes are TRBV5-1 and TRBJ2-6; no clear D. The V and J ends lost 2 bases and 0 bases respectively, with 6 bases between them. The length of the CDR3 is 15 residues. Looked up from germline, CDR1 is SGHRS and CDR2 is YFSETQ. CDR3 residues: CASSLSFSGANVLTF. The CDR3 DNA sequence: TGCGCCAGCAGCTTAAGCTTCTCTGGGGCCAACGTCCTGACTTTC.

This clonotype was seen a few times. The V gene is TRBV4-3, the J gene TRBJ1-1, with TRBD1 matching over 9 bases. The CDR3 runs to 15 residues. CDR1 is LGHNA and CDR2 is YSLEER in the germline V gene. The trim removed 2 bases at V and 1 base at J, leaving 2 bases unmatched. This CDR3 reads CASSQLDRGNTEAFF. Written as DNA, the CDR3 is TGCGCCAGCAGCCAATTGGACAGGGGGAACACTGAAGCTTTCTTT.

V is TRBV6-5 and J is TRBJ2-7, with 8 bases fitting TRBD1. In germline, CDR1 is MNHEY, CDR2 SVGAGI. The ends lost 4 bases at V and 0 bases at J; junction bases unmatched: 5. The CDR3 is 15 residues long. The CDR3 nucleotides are TGTGCCAGCAGTTGGACCGGGACAGGCTCCTACGAGCAGTACTTC. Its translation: CASSWTGTGSYEQYF.

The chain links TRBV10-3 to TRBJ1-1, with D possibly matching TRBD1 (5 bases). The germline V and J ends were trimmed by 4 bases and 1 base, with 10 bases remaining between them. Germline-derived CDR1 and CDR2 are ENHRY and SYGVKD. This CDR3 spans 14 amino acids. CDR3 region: CAISAGRENTEAFF. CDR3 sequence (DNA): TGTGCCATCAGTGCAGGGAGAGAGAACACTGAAGCTTTCTTT.

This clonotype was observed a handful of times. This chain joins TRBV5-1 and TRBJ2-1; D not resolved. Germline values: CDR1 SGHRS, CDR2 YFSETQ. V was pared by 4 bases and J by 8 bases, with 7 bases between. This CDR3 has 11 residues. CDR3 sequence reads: CASSGFDEQFF. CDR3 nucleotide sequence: TGCGCCAGCAGCGGGTTCGATGAGCAGTTCTTC.

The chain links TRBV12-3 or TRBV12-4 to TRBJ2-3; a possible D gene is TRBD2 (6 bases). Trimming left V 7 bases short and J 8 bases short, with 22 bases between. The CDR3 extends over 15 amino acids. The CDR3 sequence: CASTMVGRGVGTQYF. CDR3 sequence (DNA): TGTGCCAGCACCATGGTGGGGCGGGGTGTGGGTACGCAGTATTTT.

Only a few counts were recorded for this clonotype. Written as DNA, the CDR3 is TGTGCCACCAAAGACAGGGCCCCTGAAGCTTTCTTT. Translating it yields CATKDRAPEAFF. The chain couples TRBV12-3 or TRBV12-4 to TRBJ1-1, with TRBD1 identical over 7 bases. Unmatched junction bases numbered 8, after V lost 10 bases and J lost 6 bases. The CDR3 spans 12 residues.